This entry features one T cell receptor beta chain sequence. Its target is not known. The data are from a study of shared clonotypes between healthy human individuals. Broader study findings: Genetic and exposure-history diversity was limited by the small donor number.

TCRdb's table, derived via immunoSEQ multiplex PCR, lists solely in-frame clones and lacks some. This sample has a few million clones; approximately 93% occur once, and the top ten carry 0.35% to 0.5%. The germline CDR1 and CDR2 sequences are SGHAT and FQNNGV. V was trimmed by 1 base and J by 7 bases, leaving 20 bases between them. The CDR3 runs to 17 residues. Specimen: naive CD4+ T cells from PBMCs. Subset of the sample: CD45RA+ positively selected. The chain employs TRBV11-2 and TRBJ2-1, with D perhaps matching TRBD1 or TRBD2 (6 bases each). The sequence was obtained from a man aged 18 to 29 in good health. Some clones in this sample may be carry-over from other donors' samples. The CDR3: CASSLAAPGAGGNEQFF. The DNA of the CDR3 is TGTGCCAGCAGCTTAGCGGCGCCAGGGGCCGGAGGGAATGAGCAGTTCTTC.